This T cell receptor beta chain was sequenced in a study of T-cell reconstitution after alpha-beta-depleted transplantation in children. In this sample, this clonotype turned up many times. Per the germline V gene, CDR1 is LGHNT and CDR2 is FRNRAP. The CDR3 sequence is 11 residues long. V was pared by 5 bases and J by 8 bases, with 7 bases between. TCRbeta library construction was performed incorporating unique molecular identifiers. TCRdb analysed the PCR reads with MiXCR anew, one entry per CDR3 protein. The sample records a few hundred thousand distinct CDR3 sequences, about a tenth being singletons.

The chain combines TRBV12-5 with TRBJ2-1; D is undetermined. The origin of this receptor is a human donor who donated a stem cell graft to a child with SCID. The source material was PBMCs from the stem cell graft donor, sampled from the stem cell graft. The CDR3 region is CASGPSDEQFF. The CDR3 region has the DNA TGTGCTAGTGGTCCCTCCGATGAGCAGTTCTTC.